What follows describes a single T cell receptor (beta chain). The record originates from a study of T cells in tumors after PD-1 blockade. The length of the CDR3 is 13 residues. V gave up 3 bases and J gave up 5 bases; unmatched junction bases: 2. CDR1 and CDR2 from the germline V gene are SGDLS and YYNGEE. Libraries were prepared by immunoSEQ multiplex PCR; TCRdb keeps only in-frame clonotypes and omits some of them. The sample contains roughly 47,000 clones, about four fifths of which appear only once. The sample consisted of PBMCs, taken before anti-PD-1 treatment. The chain has TRBV9 and TRBJ1-5, with 7 positions matching TRBD1. The TCR was taken from a human donor with basal cell carcinoma. CDR3 nucleotide sequence: TGTGCCAGCAGCGGACAGGGTGATCAGCCCCAGCATTTT. Translation: CASSGQGDQPQHF. Together with reference TRBV9 and TRBJ1-5, the CDR3 gives the full variable domain: DSGVTQTPKHLITATGQRVTLRCSPRSGDLSVYWYQQSLDQGLQFLIQYYNGEERAKGNILERFSAQQFPDLHSELNLSSLELGDSALYFCASSGQGDQPQHFGDGTRLSIL.